This record concerns one TCR beta chain sequence. Its antigen is still unknown. Time point defined: recipient sample about 28 days before transplant, after cytoreduction. Recipients were bled about 28 days pretransplant and at posttransplant days 30, 100, 180. TCRdb keeps only in-frame clones here, not all; method: immunoSEQ multiplex PCR. The sample has approximately 44,000 clones; 82% are singletons. The source of the sample is a study of T cell clonotyping in hematopoietic cell transplantation. As for the study in general: Pretransplant recipient samples were taken after cytoreduction.

Study-level points and caveats: Without cell sorting, CD4 versus CD8 contributions remain unresolved. Recipient TCR diversity dropped after transplant; expanded clonotypes rose from day 30 to 180.

This specimen was peripheral blood mononuclear cells, taken before stem cell transplant. The sequence was obtained from a man between 60 and 75 years old with myelodysplastic syndrome. Some clones in this sample may be carry-over from other donors' samples.

CDR3 nucleotides: TGCGCCAGCAGCCCGGGACTAACCTCCTACAATGAGCAGTTCTTC. Amino acids: CASSPGLTSYNEQFF. The J gene is TRBJ2-1, the V gene TRBV4-3, with TRBD2 identical over 7 bases. The trim removed 4 bases at V and 0 bases at J, leaving 3 bases unmatched. This CDR3 has 15 residues. Germline V gene lookup returns CDR1 LGHNA and CDR2 YSLEER.